Below are 7 T cell receptor beta chains sequenced from a single sample in a study of blood T cell repertoires in COVID-19. Assay: immunoSEQ multiplex PCR; the TCRdb copy retains only in-frame clones and omits some. The data contain approximately 34,000 clones, 75% to 90% of them singletons. Sequenced input: peripheral blood. These receptors were taken from a human donor in a cohort sampled during active COVID-19.

This chain connects TRBV6-5 to TRBJ1-1, with unresolved D. V was shortened by 3 bases and J by 4 bases, with 9 bases between the two germline ends. The V gene's germline CDR1 is MNHEY and CDR2 SVGAGI. This CDR3 region has 13 residues. For the CDR3, the DNA is TGTGCCAGCAGTTATATGAGGAGCACTGAAGCTTTCTTT. Translation: CASSYMRSTEAFF.

The chain links TRBV7-3 to TRBJ2-1, with 11 bases that match TRBD2. This CDR3 comprises 15 residues. Germline trimming cut 4 bases from V and 7 bases from J; bases unmatched to any gene: 6. Germline V CDR1 and CDR2: SGHTA, FQGTGA. CDR3 DNA: TGTGCCAGCAGCTCCGGACTAGCGGGTACGAATGAGCAGTTCTTC. Encoded protein: CASSSGLAGTNEQFF.

This chain joins TRBV7-9 and TRBJ1-6; maybe TRBD1 (6 bases). Trimming shortened V by 5 bases and J by 6 bases, and 14 bases separated the two germline ends. The length of the CDR3 is 15 residues. Germline CDR1 reads SEHNR; CDR2 reads FQNEAQ (reference sequence). The CDR3 DNA is TGTGCCAGCAGCGTCTCAGACAGGTTTAATTCACCCCTCCACTTT. This gives the protein CASSVSDRFNSPLHF.

This clone showed up just a few times. The V and J genes are TRBV7-9 and TRBJ2-2; TRBD1 aligns across 7 bases. Germline assignment: CDR1 SEHNR and CDR2 FQNEAQ (reference sequence). The CDR3 length is 15 residues. After removal of 1 base from V and 5 bases from J, the junction contained 4 bases not matched to a gene. The CDR3 sequence is CASSLGDRSTGELFF. CDR3 nucleotide sequence: TGTGCCAGCAGCTTAGGGGACAGATCGACCGGGGAGCTGTTTTTT.

This chain links TRBV6-5 with TRBJ2-2; the match to TRBD1 covers 9 bases. The V gene end was trimmed by 11 bases and the J gene end by 7 bases; junction bases not matched to a gene: 8. CDR3 length: 13 amino acids. The germline V gene encodes CDR1 MNHEY and CDR2 SVGAGI. CDR3 sequence (DNA): TGTGCCCGCCGGGACAGGGTGATCGGGGAGCTGTTTTTT. This codes for CARRDRVIGELFF.

The rearrangement links TRBV10-2 to TRBJ1-2; D perhaps matches TRBD1 (6 bases). V lost 1 base and J 8 bases, leaving 17 bases between the germline ends. Germline V gene data show CDR1 as WSHSY and CDR2 as SAAADI. This CDR3 region has 15 residues. The CDR3 spells CASSEWGGREEGYTF. The CDR3 DNA follows: TGCGCCAGCAGTGAGTGGGGGGGCAGGGAGGAAGGCTACACCTTC.

CDR3 residues: CASSLRTGTYNEQFF. In DNA, the CDR3 is TGTGCCAGCAGCCTCAGGACAGGAACCTACAATGAGCAGTTCTTC. This chain uses TRBV7-8 with TRBJ2-1, with 7 bases that match TRBD1. The germline CDR1 and CDR2 sequences are SGHVS and FQNEAQ. CDR3 length: 15 residues. V was clipped by 5 bases and J by 2 bases; unmatched bases: 6.